This record concerns one T cell receptor beta chain sequence. This entry is derived from a study of blood T cell repertoires in COVID-19. The CDR3 is 12 amino acids. The V gene's germline CDR1 is MNHNY and CDR2 SVGAGI (reference sequence). Between the trimmed V and J ends, which lost 7 bases and 4 bases, there was a span of 11 bases. In the authors' workflow: Estimation of nucleated cell counts was performed using reference gene primer amplification. Libraries were prepared by immunoSEQ multiplex PCR; TCRdb keeps only in-frame clonotypes and omits some of them. V and J calls and clone size are those listed in that table; D and trimming were worked out from the DNA. The table includes tens of thousands of clones, about 88% detected once.

Sequenced sample: peripheral blood. The clonotype originates from a man between 65 and 80 years old with acute or convalescent COVID-19. The V call is TRBV6-6, the J call TRBJ2-7; D is unresolved. The CDR3 bases are TGTGCCAGCACCTCTACGGGTTACGAGCAGTACTTC. Translated: CASTSTGYEQYF.